This TCR beta chain emerged from a study of blood T cell repertoires in COVID-19. The repertoire was sequenced with immunoSEQ multiplex PCR; TCRdb's copy has only in-frame clones and lacks some. The sample lists approximately 320,000 clones; 65% to 90% were seen once. The TCR comes from a human donor in a cohort sampled during active COVID-19. Sequenced input: peripheral blood.

The CDR3 region is CASSLRLSSYNEQFF. The CDR3 DNA sequence: TGTGCCAGCAGCCTCAGGCTAAGCTCCTACAATGAGCAGTTCTTC. This chain joins TRBV14 and TRBJ2-1; D uncertain. This CDR3 is built from 15 residues. In germline, CDR1 is SGHDN, CDR2 FVKESK. V shed 4 bases and J shed 0 bases, with 10 bases lying between them.